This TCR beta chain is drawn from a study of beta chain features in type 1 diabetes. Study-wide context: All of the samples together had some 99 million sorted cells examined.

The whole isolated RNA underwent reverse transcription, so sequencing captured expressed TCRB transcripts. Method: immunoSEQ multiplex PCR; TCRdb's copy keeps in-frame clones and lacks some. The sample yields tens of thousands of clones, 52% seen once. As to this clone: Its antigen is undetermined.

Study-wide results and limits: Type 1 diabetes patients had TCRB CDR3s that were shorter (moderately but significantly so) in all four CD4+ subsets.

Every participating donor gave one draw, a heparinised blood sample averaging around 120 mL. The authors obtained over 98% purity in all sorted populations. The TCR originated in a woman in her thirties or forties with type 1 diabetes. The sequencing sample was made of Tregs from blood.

CDR3 amino acids: CASSVEGGGITDTQYF. The DNA for the CDR3 is TGTGCCAGCAGCGTAGAGGGCGGGGGAATCACAGATACGCAGTATTTT. The chain couples TRBV9 to TRBJ2-3, with 7 bases that match TRBD2. Losses at the gene ends were 0 bases for V and 2 bases for J; bases not matched to a gene: 6. This CDR3 is built from 16 residues. The germline V gene encodes CDR1 SGDLS and CDR2 YYNGEE.